One sample yielded the 16 T cell receptor beta chains listed below, sequenced in a study of cytomegalovirus exposure and HLA in healthy donors. Clones were sequenced by immunoSEQ multiplex PCR, and TCRdb holds only the in-frame ones, with some missing. The repertoire holds about 130,000 clones, with approximately 84% as singletons. The sample taken for sequencing was PBMCs. The receptor set was obtained from a young man in good health and CMV-seropositive.

The chain has TRBV27 and TRBJ2-7; tentatively, D is TRBD1 (5 bases). This CDR3 comprises 13 residues. V lost 3 bases to trimming and J lost 6 bases, with 12 bases between them. The germline V gene has CDR1 MNHEY and CDR2 SMNVEV (reference sequence). The CDR3 sequence: CASSFLGVSEQYF. Here the CDR3 DNA reads TGTGCCAGCAGTTTCCTAGGGGTTAGCGAGCAGTACTTC.

This chain uses TRBV6-5 with TRBJ1-2; 7 bases agree with TRBD1. This CDR3 has 15 amino acids. V dropped 6 bases and J dropped 5; count of bases not matched to a gene: 12. In germline, CDR1 is MNHEY, CDR2 SVGAGI. This chain's CDR3 is CASRRKRDSTYGYTF. Here the CDR3 DNA reads TGTGCCAGCAGACGTAAACGGGACAGCACATATGGCTACACCTTC.

The gene calls are TRBV6-5 and TRBJ1-2; tentatively, D is TRBD1 (5 bases). The CDR3 sequence is 14 residues long. The V gene's germline CDR1 is MNHEY and CDR2 SVGAGI. Trimming stripped 7 bases from V and 4 bases from J, with 16 bases between. The CDR3 spells CASTPRWGGYGYTF. The DNA for the CDR3 is TGTGCCAGCACCCCTCGGTGGGGCGGCTATGGCTACACCTTC.

This rearrangement joins TRBV27 to TRBJ2-7; TRBD1 matches 7 bases. In germline, CDR1 is MNHEY, CDR2 SMNVEV (reference sequence). There are 13 residues in the CDR3. V was pared by 2 bases and J by 4 bases, with 2 bases of the junction left unmatched. CDR3 in DNA: TGTGCCAGCAGTTTACACAGGGGATACGAGCAGTACTTC. Residues: CASSLHRGYEQYF.

The gene calls are TRBV7-2 and TRBJ2-7, with D possibly being TRBD1 (6 bases). The V end lost 5 bases, the J end lost 3 bases, and 11 bases lay between the germline ends. The CDR3 has 13 amino acids. Per the germline V gene, CDR1 is SGHTA and CDR2 is FQGNSA. CDR3 DNA sequence: TGTGCCAGCAGCGCCTCGACAGGCTACGAGCAGTACTTC. Amino acids: CASSASTGYEQYF. Supplemented by reference TRBV7-2 and TRBJ2-7, the full variable domain reads GAGVSQSPSNKVTEKGKDVELRCDPISGHTALYWYRQSLGQGLEFLIYFQGNSAPDKSGLPSDRFSAERTGGSVSTLTIQRTQQEDSAVYLCASSASTGYEQYFGPGTRLTVT.

The chain couples TRBV7-9 to TRBJ1-6; 9 bases are shared with TRBD1. V lost 4 bases and J lost 9; bases outside the gene matches: 10. The CDR3 runs 16 residues. The germline CDR1 and CDR2 sequences are SEHNR and FQNEAQ (reference sequence). The CDR3 DNA follows: TGTGCCAGCAGCTCCCTGGGACAGGGACAGGCTTCACCCCTCCACTTT. Encoded protein: CASSSLGQGQASPLHF.

This chain joins TRBV7-9 and TRBJ1-2; possibly TRBD1 for D (6 bases). Germline lookup yields CDR1 SEHNR and CDR2 FQNEAQ (reference sequence). The CDR3 contains 15 residues. The ends were cut back, 5 bases at V and 2 bases at J, with 15 bases in the middle. The CDR3 here is CASSATGKPNYGYTF. CDR3 sequence (DNA): TGTGCCAGCAGCGCCACAGGGAAACCCAACTATGGCTACACCTTC.

This chain connects TRBV7-2 to TRBJ2-5, with D tentatively TRBD2 (6 bases). The CDR3 has 16 amino acids. Trimming shortened V by 2 bases and J by 2 bases, and 15 bases separated the two germline ends. CDR1 and CDR2 (germline): SGHTA, FQGNSA. The CDR3 DNA reads TGTGCCAGCAGCTTATGGGGGACTCGGGATCAAGAGACCCAGTACTTC. It translates to CASSLWGTRDQETQYF.

The count of this clone is one. This chain joins TRBV11-2 and TRBJ2-7; the D gene is possibly TRBD1 (6 bases). The V gene lost 6 bases and the J gene lost 5 bases, with 17 bases spanning the gap. Germline CDR1 is SGHAT and CDR2 is FQNNGV. The CDR3 consists of 14 residues. This chain's CDR3 is CASSRNTGYHEQYF. The CDR3 bases are TGTGCCAGCAGTCGAAATACAGGGTACCACGAGCAGTACTTC.

The chain combines TRBV10-2 with TRBJ1-5; 8 positions match TRBD1. The V gene end was trimmed by 6 bases and the J gene end by 6 bases; junction bases not matched to a gene: 10. The CDR3 totals 15 residues. Per the germline V gene, CDR1 is WSHSY and CDR2 is SAAADI. CDR3 in amino acids: CASRETGGEGQPQHF. CDR3 sequence (DNA): TGCGCCAGCAGAGAAACAGGGGGGGAGGGTCAGCCCCAGCATTTT.

The V call is TRBV28, the J call TRBJ1-5; 9 bases map to TRBD1. CDR1 MDHEN and CDR2 SYDVKM come from the germline V gene. The CDR3 covers 16 residues. After removal of 4 bases from V and 0 bases from J, the junction contained 4 bases not matched to a gene. The CDR3 protein is CASSSLTGGSNQPQHF. The DNA for the CDR3 is TGTGCCAGCAGTTCTCTGACAGGGGGTAGCAATCAGCCCCAGCATTTT.

The chain links TRBV7-3 to TRBJ2-3; TRBD2 is a possible D gene (5 bases). There are 15 residues in the CDR3. The V end was cut by 5 bases, the J end by 0 bases, with 12 bases between. The V gene's germline CDR1 is SGHTA and CDR2 FQGTGA. The CDR3 here is CASSQSGFSTDTQYF. DNA of the CDR3: TGTGCCAGCAGCCAAAGCGGCTTTAGCACAGATACGCAGTATTTT.

This chain joins TRBV4-3 and TRBJ1-6; TRBD1 is a possible D gene (6 bases). CDR1 is LGHNA, CDR2 YSLEER, per germline. Trimming removed 3 bases from V and 9 bases from J, with 15 bases in between. The CDR3 extends over 15 amino acids. Here the CDR3 DNA reads TGCGCCAGCAGCCAGTACAGGGACGGAATTTCACCCCTCCACTTT. As protein: CASSQYRDGISPLHF.

The chain is built from TRBV7-8 and TRBJ2-3, with 7 bases aligning to TRBD2. Unmatched junction bases numbered 12, after V lost 5 bases and J lost 4 bases. The germline gives CDR1 SGHVS, CDR2 FQNEAQ. CDR3 length equals 16 residues. The DNA of the CDR3 is TGTGCCAGCAGCCCGGCTTGGGGGAGGGCCGCAGATACGCAGTATTTT. The encoded protein is CASSPAWGRAADTQYF. The whole variable domain, filled in from reference TRBV7-8 and TRBJ2-3, reads GAGVSQSPRYKVAKRGQDVALRCDPISGHVSLFWYQQALGQGPEFLTYFQNEAQLDKSGLPSDRFFAERPEGSVSTLKIQRTQQEDSAVYLCASSPAWGRAADTQYFGPGTRLTVL.

The chain employs TRBV5-1 and TRBJ2-7, with 7 bases identical to TRBD2. V gave up 0 bases and J gave up 2 bases; unmatched junction bases: 2. Germline loops: CDR1 SGHRS, CDR2 YFSETQ. The CDR3 runs 14 residues. This CDR3 is CASSLASGPYEQYF. DNA of the CDR3: TGCGCCAGCAGCTTGGCTAGCGGCCCCTACGAGCAGTACTTC.

Remarks on this clone: The same CDR3 arises from other DNA sequences in this sample as well. The rearrangement joins TRBV5-1 to TRBJ1-1, with 7 bases aligning to TRBD1. The CDR3 has 12 amino acids. Germline CDR1 and CDR2: SGHRS and YFSETQ. The V segment lost 4 bases and the J segment 8 bases; nucleotides outside the gene matches: 5. The CDR3 DNA sequence: TGCGCCAGCAGCCCGGAGACAGGGGAAGCTTTCTTT. Its translation is CASSPETGEAFF.